Listed below are T cell receptor beta chains from one sample, sequenced in a study of blood T cells in healthy people across ages. TCRdb reprocessed the 5' RACE reads with MiXCR, giving one entry per CDR3 protein. This table has 800,000 or so distinct CDR3 sequences, 25% appearing once. The data also belong to a second study, concerning T cells of mothers and their children.

The sequencing sample was made of blood. These TCRs come from a boy younger than 18 in good health. Each CDR3 is given with its conserved first and last residue. The D gene is left open where the match is weak. Expanded clones get a size class; other rows say once, few or many, or leave the size out.

abundance	d_gene	v_gene	j_gene	CDR3aa	CDR3nt
few	TRBD1	TRBV12-3/TRBV12-4	TRBJ2-7	CASTTTGGSYEQYF	TGTGCCAGCACTACTACAGGGGGAAGCTACGAGCAGTACTTC
few	NA	TRBV29-1	TRBJ2-3	CSVTPGTSTDTQYF	TGCAGCGTGACCCCCGGGACTAGCACAGATACGCAGTATTTT
NA	NA	TRBV29-1	TRBJ2-3	CSVVTSDTQYF	TGCAGCGTGGTTACATCAGATACGCAGTATTTT
few	TRBD1	TRBV28	TRBJ2-7	CASSSVTRDRGRLYEQYF	TGTGCCAGCAGTTCTGTAACCCGGGACAGGGGCAGGCTCTACGAGCAGTACTTC
few	NA	TRBV5-1	TRBJ2-1	CASTAGTETYNEQFF	TGCGCCAGCACAGCCGGGACTGAAACCTACAATGAGCAGTTCTTC
NA	NA	TRBV3-1	TRBJ1-6	CASSPSGLGNSPLHF	TGTGCCAGCAGCCCGTCCGGTCTTGGGAATTCACCCCTCCACTTT
few	NA	TRBV7-6	TRBJ2-7	CASSPWGSSYEQYF	TGTGCCAGCAGCCCATGGGGGAGCTCCTACGAGCAGTACTTC
few	NA	TRBV27	TRBJ2-5	CASGTQYQETQYF	TGTGCCAGCGGTACACAGTACCAAGAGACCCAGTACTTC
NA	NA	TRBV7-9	TRBJ2-1	CASSLPGPYNEQFF	TGTGCCAGCAGCTTACCAGGGCCCTACAATGAGCAGTTCTTC
once	NA	TRBV13	TRBJ2-7	CASSPGTGSQTYEQYF	TGTGCCAGCAGCCCCGGAACAGGGTCGCAAACCTACGAGCAGTACTTC
NA	NA	TRBV2	TRBJ2-5	CASRVREQYF	TGTGCCAGCCGGGTGAGGGAGCAGTACTTC
few	NA	TRBV14	TRBJ2-1	CASSYKSGEQFF	TGTGCCAGCAGCTACAAGTCCGGTGAGCAGTTCTTC
few	NA	TRBV10-3	TRBJ1-1	CAISESGGGTEAFF	TGTGCCATCAGTGAGTCCGGGGGTGGCACTGAAGCTTTCTTT
NA	TRBD2	TRBV9	TRBJ2-3	CASSVALAGGTDTQYF	TGTGCCAGCAGCGTAGCGCTAGCGGGTGGCACAGATACGCAGTATTTT
few	NA	TRBV7-2	TRBJ1-2	CASSQDSWGYTF	TGTGCCAGCAGCCAAGACTCTTGGGGCTACACCTTC
NA	TRBD1	TRBV12-3/TRBV12-4	TRBJ2-7	CASSHSGQGGYEQYF	TGTGCCAGCAGTCACTCGGGACAGGGAGGTTACGAGCAGTACTTC
few	NA	TRBV4-3	TRBJ2-7	CASSQDRTLAEQYF	TGCGCCAGCAGCCAAGATAGGACCCTCGCCGAGCAGTACTTC
NA	TRBD1	TRBV7-2	TRBJ2-5	CASSVGPGGWETQYF	TGTGCCAGCAGCGTAGGGCCAGGGGGTTGGGAGACCCAGTACTTC
NA	TRBD1	TRBV7-9	TRBJ1-2	CASSSWTGGGYGYTF	TGTGCCAGCAGCTCCTGGACAGGGGGTGGGTATGGCTACACCTTC
few	TRBD2	TRBV29-1	TRBJ2-7	CSVELAGDRTYEQYF	TGCAGCGTTGAGCTAGCGGGAGATAGGACCTACGAGCAGTACTTC
NA	TRBD1	TRBV7-2	TRBJ1-1	CASSGGLTGVRHTEAFF	TGTGCCAGCAGCGGGGGACTTACAGGGGTCCGCCACACTGAAGCTTTCTTT
NA	TRBD2	TRBV12-3/TRBV12-4	TRBJ2-5	CASSPGLVGFF	TGTGCCAGCAGCCCTGGACTAGTAGGCTTCTTC
few	NA	TRBV20-1	TRBJ1-1	CSARGGLRTEAFF	TGCAGTGCTAGAGGAGGGTTACGGACTGAAGCTTTCTTT
once	TRBD2	TRBV4-2	TRBJ2-3	CASSRGLAGGTDTQYF	TGTGCCAGCAGCCGCGGACTAGCGGGAGGGACAGATACGCAGTATTTT
NA	TRBD1	TRBV18	TRBJ2-1	CASSPRTGSYNEQFF	TGTGCCAGCTCACCAAGGACAGGGTCCTACAATGAGCAGTTCTTC
NA	TRBD2	TRBV7-3	TRBJ2-1	CASSLRPAGSAYNEQFF	TGTGCCAGCAGCTTAAGACCAGCGGGGTCAGCCTACAATGAGCAGTTCTTC
many	TRBD2	TRBV11-2	TRBJ2-3	CASSLGTSGLTDTQYF	TGTGCCAGCAGCTTGGGGACTAGCGGACTCACAGATACGCAGTATTTT
NA	NA	TRBV7-9	TRBJ2-5	CASSEAPGTGETQYF	TGTGCCAGCAGTGAAGCTCCCGGGACGGGAGAGACCCAGTACTTC
NA	TRBD2	TRBV28	TRBJ2-4	CASSPTTSGGPDIQYF	TGTGCCAGCAGTCCGACGACTAGCGGGGGGCCGGACATTCAGTACTTC
NA	TRBD1	TRBV12-3/TRBV12-4	TRBJ1-1	CASSSRDSLNTEAFF	TGTGCCAGCAGTTCCCGGGACAGCTTGAACACTGAAGCTTTCTTT
NA	TRBD1	TRBV12-3/TRBV12-4	TRBJ2-5	CASSSPGTGISETQYF	TGTGCCAGCAGTTCACCCGGGACAGGGATTTCGGAGACCCAGTACTTC
NA	TRBD1	TRBV28	TRBJ2-5	CASSPPGTGEMGTQYF	TGTGCCAGCAGTCCCCCCGGGACAGGGGAGATGGGGACCCAGTACTTC
NA	TRBD1	TRBV20-1	TRBJ1-6	CSAYRGRNSPLHF	TGCAGTGCTTACAGGGGGCGGAATTCACCCCTCCACTTT
NA	NA	TRBV27	TRBJ2-3	CASGTQGYGTDTQYF	TGTGCCAGCGGGACGCAGGGGTACGGCACAGATACGCAGTATTTT
few	NA	TRBV7-9	TRBJ1-1	CASSPKGFGGTEAFF	TGTGCCAGCAGCCCCAAAGGGTTCGGTGGCACTGAAGCTTTCTTT
NA	NA	TRBV12-5	TRBJ2-1	CASGLYSGGHNEQFF	TGTGCTAGTGGTTTGTACAGCGGAGGTCACAATGAGCAGTTCTTC
few	TRBD2	TRBV9	TRBJ2-7	CASSVAAGTYEQYF	TGTGCCAGCAGCGTAGCAGCGGGGACCTACGAGCAGTACTTC
few	NA	TRBV28	TRBJ2-3	CASSFVAGTDTQYF	TGTGCCAGCAGTTTCGTCGCAGGCACAGATACGCAGTATTTT
NA	NA	TRBV4-3	TRBJ1-6	CASSQERDLSSPLHF	TGCGCCAGCAGCCAAGAAAGGGACCTTAGCTCACCCCTCCACTTT
few	NA	TRBV29-1	TRBJ2-1	CSVEERTGYNEQFF	TGCAGCGTTGAAGAGAGAACAGGGTACAATGAGCAGTTCTTC
few	NA	TRBV12-3/TRBV12-4	TRBJ1-3	CASSFTGTDTIYF	TGTGCCAGCAGTTTCACGGGGACCGACACCATATATTTT
few	TRBD1	TRBV28	TRBJ2-2	CASGSSGTGGTGELFF	TGTGCCAGCGGGTCCTCCGGGACAGGGGGAACCGGGGAGCTGTTTTTT
few	NA	TRBV12-3/TRBV12-4	TRBJ1-2	CASIKGVGGNYGYTF	TGTGCCAGCATAAAAGGGGTCGGCGGAAACTATGGCTACACCTTC
NA	TRBD1	TRBV5-1	TRBJ1-3	CASSISGTGENTIYF	TGCGCCAGCAGCATCTCTGGGACAGGTGAAAACACCATATATTTT
NA	NA	TRBV5-1	TRBJ1-5	CASSLVGRAITDTQHF	TGCGCCAGCAGCTTGGTCGGCAGGGCTATCACAGATACGCAGCATTTT
many	TRBD2	TRBV4-1	TRBJ2-3	CASRRGGLAGGADTQYF	TGCGCCAGCAGGCGGGGAGGGCTAGCGGGAGGGGCAGATACGCAGTATTTT
NA	NA	TRBV20-1	TRBJ2-7	CSARWPASSYEQYF	TGCAGTGCTAGGTGGCCAGCGTCTTCCTACGAGCAGTACTTC
NA	NA	TRBV6-2/TRBV6-3	TRBJ2-7	CASSYPRGTPYEQYF	TGTGCCAGCAGTTATCCGCGGGGCACTCCCTACGAGCAGTACTTC
NA	NA	TRBV7-3	TRBJ1-1	CASSTSGNTEAFF	TGTGCCAGCAGCACATCTGGGAACACTGAAGCTTTCTTT
NA	NA	TRBV28	TRBJ1-6	CASSETESSYNSPLHF	TGTGCCAGCAGCGAGACCGAAAGCTCCTATAATTCACCCCTCCACTTT
NA	TRBD2	TRBV20-1	TRBJ2-1	CSAKLAGTNEQFF	TGCAGTGCTAAACTAGCGGGGACCAATGAGCAGTTCTTC
NA	TRBD1	TRBV28	TRBJ2-6	CASSITGDGANVLTF	TGTGCCAGCAGTATTACAGGGGACGGGGCCAACGTCCTGACTTTC
NA	NA	TRBV7-3	TRBJ2-5	CASSLTGGDETQYF	TGTGCCAGCAGCTTAACAGGGGGAGATGAGACCCAGTACTTC
NA	NA	TRBV4-3	TRBJ2-2	CASSQARQGNTGELFF	TGCGCCAGCAGCCAAGCCCGACAAGGGAACACCGGGGAGCTGTTTTTT
NA	NA	TRBV29-1	TRBJ2-3	CSVVRGVPDTQYF	TGCAGCGTTGTCAGGGGTGTCCCAGATACGCAGTATTTT
NA	TRBD2	TRBV20-1	TRBJ2-7	CSATGTSASYEQYF	TGCAGTGCAACCGGGACTAGCGCATCCTACGAGCAGTACTTC
NA	NA	TRBV3-1	TRBJ1-2	CASSQGYTDDGYTF	TGTGCCAGCAGCCAAGGATATACAGACGATGGCTACACCTTC
once	NA	TRBV12-3/TRBV12-4	TRBJ2-1	CASRAAGRNEQFF	TGTGCCAGCAGGGCTGCGGGGAGGAATGAGCAGTTCTTC
NA	NA	TRBV28	TRBJ2-7	CASSLLWSEQYF	TGTGCCAGCAGTTTATTATGGTCCGAGCAGTACTTC
few	TRBD1	TRBV5-1	TRBJ2-4	CASSLQGAENIQYF	TGCGCCAGCAGCTTGCAGGGGGCCGAGAACATTCAGTACTTC